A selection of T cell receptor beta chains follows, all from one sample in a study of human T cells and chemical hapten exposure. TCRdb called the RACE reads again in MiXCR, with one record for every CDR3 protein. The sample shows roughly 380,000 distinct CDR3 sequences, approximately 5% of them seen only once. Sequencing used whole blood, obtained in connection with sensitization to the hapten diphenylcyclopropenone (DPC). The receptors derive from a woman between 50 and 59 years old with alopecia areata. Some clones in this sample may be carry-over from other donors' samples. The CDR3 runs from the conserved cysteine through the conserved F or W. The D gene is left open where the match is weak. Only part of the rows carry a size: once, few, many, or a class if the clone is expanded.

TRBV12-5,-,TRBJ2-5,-,CASGPGLTRAQYF,TGTGCTAGTGGTCCGGGACTGACGCGGGCCCAGTACTTC
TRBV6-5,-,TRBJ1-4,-,CASSYDFPTNEKLFF,TGTGCCAGCAGTTACGACTTTCCAACTAATGAAAAACTGTTTTTT
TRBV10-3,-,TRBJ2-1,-,CAISESGSSSYNEQFF,TGTGCCATCAGTGAGTCAGGGTCGAGCTCCTACAATGAGCAGTTCTTC
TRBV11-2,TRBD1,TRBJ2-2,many,CASSLLDRGNTGELFF,TGTGCCAGCAGCTTACTGGACAGGGGGAACACCGGGGAGCTGTTTTTT
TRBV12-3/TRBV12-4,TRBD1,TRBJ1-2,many,CANLQGADGYTF,TGTGCCAACCTCCAGGGGGCTGATGGCTACACCTTC
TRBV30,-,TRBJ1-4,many,CAWSVGSSTNEKLFF,TGTGCCTGGAGTGTAGGCAGTTCAACTAATGAAAAACTGTTTTTT
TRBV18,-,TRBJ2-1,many,CASSPILQYNEQFF,TGTGCCAGCTCACCAATCTTACAGTACAATGAGCAGTTCTTC
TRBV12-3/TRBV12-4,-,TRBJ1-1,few,CASSLHRATEAFF,TGTGCCAGCAGTCTTCACAGGGCTACTGAAGCTTTCTTT
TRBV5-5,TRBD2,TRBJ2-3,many,CASSLVLAVTDTQYF,TGTGCCAGCAGCTTAGTACTAGCGGTCACAGATACGCAGTATTTT
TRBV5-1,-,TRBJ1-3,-,CASSFQGDDTIYF,TGCGCCAGCAGCTTTCAGGGTGATGACACCATATATTTT
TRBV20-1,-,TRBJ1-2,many,CSAIDRSDYGYTF,TGCAGTGCTATTGACAGGAGCGACTATGGCTACACCTTC
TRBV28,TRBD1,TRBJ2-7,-,CASSLTGAQPYYEQYF,TGTGCCAGCAGTCTGACAGGGGCCCAGCCCTACTACGAGCAGTACTTC
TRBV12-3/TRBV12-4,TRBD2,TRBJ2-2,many,CASRKVAGDTGELFF,TGTGCCAGCAGGAAAGTAGCGGGGGACACCGGGGAGCTGTTTTTT
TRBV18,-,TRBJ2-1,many,CASSPTSPTVYNEQFF,TGTGCCAGCTCGCCTACAAGTCCGACAGTATACAATGAGCAGTTCTTC
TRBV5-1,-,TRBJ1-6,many,CASSLAGSSYNSPLHF,TGCGCCAGCAGCTTGGCCGGGAGCTCCTATAATTCACCCCTCCACTTT
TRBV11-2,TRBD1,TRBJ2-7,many,CASSWDRTYEQYF,TGTGCCAGCAGTTGGGACAGAACCTACGAGCAGTACTTC
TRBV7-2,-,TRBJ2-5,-,CASSTPPGGLETQYF,TGTGCCAGCAGCACCCCCCCCGGGGGGCTGGAGACCCAGTACTTC
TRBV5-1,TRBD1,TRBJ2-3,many,CASSGTAEPDTQYF,TGCGCCAGCAGCGGGACAGCAGAACCAGATACGCAGTATTTT
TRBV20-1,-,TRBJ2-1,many,CSATSGGKDEQFF,TGCAGTGCTACTAGTGGGGGGAAAGATGAGCAGTTCTTC
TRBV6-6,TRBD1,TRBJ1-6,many,CASSYSIEHGTGTSPLHF,TGTGCCAGCAGTTACTCGATCGAACATGGGACAGGGACCTCACCCCTCCACTTT
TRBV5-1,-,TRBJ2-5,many,CASSFPGEETQYF,TGCGCCAGCAGCTTCCCTGGGGAAGAGACCCAGTACTTC
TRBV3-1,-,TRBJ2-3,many,CASSQDPGSTQYF,TGTGCCAGCAGCCAAGATCCGGGGAGTACGCAGTATTTT
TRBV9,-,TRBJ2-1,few,CASSVAAHNEQFF,TGTGCCAGCAGCGTAGCCGCGCACAATGAGCAGTTCTTC
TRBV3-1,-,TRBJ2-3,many,CASSQDAGLSTDTQYF,TGTGCCAGCAGCCAAGATGCAGGGTTGAGCACAGATACGCAGTATTTT
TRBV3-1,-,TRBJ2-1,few,CASSLTLANEQFF,TGTGCCAGCAGCCTCACTCTAGCGAATGAGCAGTTCTTC
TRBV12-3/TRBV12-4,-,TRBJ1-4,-,CASTDFLREKLFF,TGTGCCAGCACTGACTTCCTGAGGGAAAAACTGTTTTTT